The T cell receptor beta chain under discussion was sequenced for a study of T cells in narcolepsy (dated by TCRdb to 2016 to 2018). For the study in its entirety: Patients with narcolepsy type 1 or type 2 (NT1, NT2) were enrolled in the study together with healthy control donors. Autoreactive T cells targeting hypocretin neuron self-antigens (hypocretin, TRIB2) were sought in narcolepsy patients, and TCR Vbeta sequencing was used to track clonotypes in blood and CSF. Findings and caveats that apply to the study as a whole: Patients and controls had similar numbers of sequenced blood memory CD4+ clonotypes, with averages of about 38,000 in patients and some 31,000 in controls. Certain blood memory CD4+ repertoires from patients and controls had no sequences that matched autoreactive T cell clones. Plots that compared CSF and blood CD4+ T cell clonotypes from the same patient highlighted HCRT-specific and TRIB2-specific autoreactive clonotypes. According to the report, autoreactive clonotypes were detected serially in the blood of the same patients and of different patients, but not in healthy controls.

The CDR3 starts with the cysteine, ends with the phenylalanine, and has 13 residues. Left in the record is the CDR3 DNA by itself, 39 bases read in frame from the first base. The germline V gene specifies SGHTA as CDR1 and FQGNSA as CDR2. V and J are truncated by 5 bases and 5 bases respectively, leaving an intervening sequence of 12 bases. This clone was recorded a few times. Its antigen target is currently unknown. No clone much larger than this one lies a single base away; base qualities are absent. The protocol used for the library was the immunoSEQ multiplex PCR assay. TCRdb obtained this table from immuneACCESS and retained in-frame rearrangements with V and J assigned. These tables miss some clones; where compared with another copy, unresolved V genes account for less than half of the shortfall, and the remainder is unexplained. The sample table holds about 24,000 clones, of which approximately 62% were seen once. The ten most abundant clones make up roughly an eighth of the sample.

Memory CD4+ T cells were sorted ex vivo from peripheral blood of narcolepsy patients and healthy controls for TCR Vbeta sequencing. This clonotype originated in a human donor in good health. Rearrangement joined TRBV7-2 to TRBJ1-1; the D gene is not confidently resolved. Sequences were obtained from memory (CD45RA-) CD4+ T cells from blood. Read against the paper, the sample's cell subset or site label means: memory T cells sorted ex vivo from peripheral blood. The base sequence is TGTGCCAGCAGCCCCTATGGGGATACTGAAGCTTTCTTT. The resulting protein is CASSPYGDTEAFF.